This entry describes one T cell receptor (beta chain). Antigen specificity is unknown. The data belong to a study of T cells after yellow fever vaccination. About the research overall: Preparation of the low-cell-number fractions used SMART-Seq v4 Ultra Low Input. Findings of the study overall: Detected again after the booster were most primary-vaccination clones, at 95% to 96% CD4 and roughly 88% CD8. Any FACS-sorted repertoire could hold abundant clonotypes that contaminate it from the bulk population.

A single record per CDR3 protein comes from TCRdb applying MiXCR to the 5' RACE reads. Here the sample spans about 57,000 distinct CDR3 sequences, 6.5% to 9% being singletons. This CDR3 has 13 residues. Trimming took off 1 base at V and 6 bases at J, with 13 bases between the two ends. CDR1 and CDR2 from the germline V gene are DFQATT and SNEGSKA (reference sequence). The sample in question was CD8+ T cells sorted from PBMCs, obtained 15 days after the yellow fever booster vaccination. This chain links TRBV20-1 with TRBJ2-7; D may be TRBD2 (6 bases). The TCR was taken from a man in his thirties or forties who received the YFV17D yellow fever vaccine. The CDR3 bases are TGCAGTGCTAGAGGCGGGGCGAGGATCGAGCAGTACTTC. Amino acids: CSARGGARIEQYF.